A selection of T cell receptor beta chains follows, all from one sample in a study of blood T cell repertoires in COVID-19. The protocol was immunoSEQ multiplex PCR, while the TCRdb copy is restricted to in-frame clones and leaves out a portion. Of tens of thousands of clones detected, approximately 88% appear once; the ten largest clones hold 13%. Sequenced sample: peripheral blood. Receptor source: a man in his 70s with active COVID-19. The CDR3 runs from the conserved cysteine through the conserved F or W. Not all rows give a size; the values are once, few, many and, for expanded clones, a class.

abundance: NA
v_gene: TRBV7-9
j_gene: TRBJ2-4
CDR3aa: CASSTGGEGNIQYF

abundance: NA
v_gene: TRBV6-5
j_gene: TRBJ2-1
CDR3aa: CASRGRYNEQFF

abundance: once
v_gene: TRBV10-3
j_gene: TRBJ1-6
CDR3aa: CAVRSSYNSPLHF

abundance: NA
v_gene: TRBV2
j_gene: TRBJ2-3
CDR3aa: CASTSRGLAGGDTDTQYF

abundance: NA
v_gene: TRBV4-3
j_gene: TRBJ1-2
CDR3aa: CASSPGTGNYGYTF

abundance: NA
v_gene: TRBV7-2
j_gene: TRBJ2-3
CDR3aa: CASSVGTSTDTQYF

abundance: few
v_gene: TRBV2
j_gene: TRBJ1-2
CDR3aa: CASSTGQRAYGYTF

abundance: few
v_gene: TRBV4-1
j_gene: TRBJ1-6
CDR3aa: CASSQDPPTGNNSPLHF

abundance: NA
v_gene: TRBV6-2/TRBV6-3
j_gene: TRBJ1-2
CDR3aa: CASSRPGTGGYGYTF

abundance: NA
v_gene: TRBV19
j_gene: TRBJ1-2
CDR3aa: CASQKGGGNNYGYTF

abundance: NA
v_gene: TRBV5-1
j_gene: TRBJ1-6
CDR3aa: CASSSTGRSPLHF

abundance: NA
v_gene: TRBV5-1
j_gene: TRBJ1-2
CDR3aa: CASSLQDRDGYTF

abundance: NA
v_gene: TRBV19
j_gene: TRBJ2-1
CDR3aa: CASSTTGTGAYNEQFF

abundance: NA
v_gene: TRBV29-1
j_gene: TRBJ2-1
CDR3aa: CSVEARTSGMGDEQFF

abundance: NA
v_gene: TRBV9
j_gene: TRBJ2-1
CDR3aa: CASSEDRGGFF

abundance: NA
v_gene: TRBV3-1/TRBV3-2
j_gene: TRBJ2-3
CDR3aa: CASSPGGRSDTQYF

abundance: NA
v_gene: TRBV18
j_gene: TRBJ2-7
CDR3aa: CASSPMGPYEQYF

abundance: NA
v_gene: TRBV4-1
j_gene: TRBJ2-1
CDR3aa: CASRGLASNEQFF

abundance: NA
v_gene: TRBV29-1
j_gene: TRBJ2-1
CDR3aa: CSVVGLAAVLDEQFF

abundance: NA
v_gene: TRBV7-6
j_gene: TRBJ2-1
CDR3aa: CASSYPGLAGVANEQFF

abundance: NA
v_gene: TRBV6-5
j_gene: TRBJ2-2
CDR3aa: CASRLADTGELFF

abundance: NA
v_gene: TRBV6-4
j_gene: TRBJ2-2
CDR3aa: CASSAVDTGELFF

abundance: NA
v_gene: TRBV12-5
j_gene: TRBJ1-1
CDR3aa: CASGLVPSRENTEAFF

abundance: NA
v_gene: TRBV2
j_gene: TRBJ1-5
CDR3aa: CASSLLSVQPQHF

abundance: NA
v_gene: TRBV27
j_gene: TRBJ2-1
CDR3aa: CASSFQTRDEQFF

abundance: NA
v_gene: TRBV27
j_gene: TRBJ2-1
CDR3aa: CASSNRGHYNEQFF

abundance: NA
v_gene: TRBV28
j_gene: TRBJ2-1
CDR3aa: CASRPAGTSGGNEQFF

abundance: NA
v_gene: TRBV5-1
j_gene: TRBJ1-2
CDR3aa: CASSSTVPNYGYTF

abundance: NA
v_gene: TRBV19
j_gene: TRBJ2-1
CDR3aa: CASSNRELKNEQFF

abundance: NA
v_gene: TRBV11-2
j_gene: TRBJ2-1
CDR3aa: CASSTRVLKNEQFF

abundance: once
v_gene: TRBV2
j_gene: TRBJ2-3
CDR3aa: CASSETSYSGTSTDTQYF

abundance: NA
v_gene: TRBV29-1
j_gene: TRBJ2-1
CDR3aa: CSAWLAGEEFF